These 10 T cell receptor beta chains share one sample of origin, sequenced in a study of monozygotic twins with inflammatory bowel disease. From its re-call of the 5' RACE reads, TCRdb lists each CDR3 protein once, without DNA. This repertoire comprises about 110,000 distinct CDR3 sequences; its ten largest clones make up about an eighth. The sequenced sample was blood. These receptors originate from a human donor with ulcerative colitis or Crohn's disease, or a healthy co-twin of an affected twin (not recorded which).

The chain links TRBV7-2 to TRBJ2-3; TCRdb gives TRBD1 as the D gene, but with no DNA this cannot be confirmed. From germline, CDR1 is SGHTA and CDR2 FQGNSA. The CDR3 consists of 15 residues. The CDR3 reads CASSLVAGAGDTQYF.

The rearrangement joins TRBV12-3 or TRBV12-4 to TRBJ1-6. This CDR3 is 15 amino acids long. CDR3 loop: CASSFRRSYNSPLHF.

The chain is built from TRBV20-1 and TRBJ1-1. The CDR3 runs 16 residues. CDR1 DFQATT and CDR2 SNEGSKA come from the germline V gene (reference sequence). CDR3 sequence reads: CSARPSRIMANTEAFF.

The chain uses TRBV7-2 and TRBJ2-7; TCRdb designates TRBD2, a call that cannot be tested without DNA. CDR1 and CDR2 (germline): SGHTA, FQGNSA. The CDR3 loop spans 16 amino acids. This chain's CDR3 is CASSLISGASSYEQYF. Complete variable domain (other parts from reference TRBV7-2 and TRBJ2-7): GAGVSQSPSNKVTEKGKDVELRCDPISGHTALYWYRQSLGQGLEFLIYFQGNSAPDKSGLPSDRFSAERTGGSVSTLTIQRTQQEDSAVYLCASSLISGASSYEQYFGPGTRLTVT.

The chain carries TRBV4-3 and TRBJ1-2. Germline CDR1 and CDR2: LGHNA and YSLEER. This CDR3 spans 16 amino acids. CDR3 residues: CASSQDREGRWYGYTF.

The chain employs TRBV14 and TRBJ1-5. CDR1 is SGHDN and CDR2 is FVKESK in the germline V gene. The CDR3 extends over 13 amino acids. CDR3: CASSRSGNQPQHF. Based on the CDR3 plus reference TRBV14 and TRBJ1-5, the full variable domain is EAGVTQFPSHSVIEKGQTVTLRCDPISGHDNLYWYRRVMGKEIKFLLHFVKESKQDESGMPNNRFLAERTGGTYSTLKVQPAELEDSGVYFCASSRSGNQPQHFGDGTRLSIL.

The chain recombines TRBV7-2 with TRBJ2-7; the TRBD2 assignment by TCRdb is unverifiable without DNA. The CDR3 is 14 amino acids. CDR1 SGHTA and CDR2 FQGNSA come from the germline V gene. CDR3 loop: CASRRTSGPYEQYF. Filled out from reference TRBV7-2 and TRBJ2-7, the complete variable domain reads GAGVSQSPSNKVTEKGKDVELRCDPISGHTALYWYRQSLGQGLEFLIYFQGNSAPDKSGLPSDRFSAERTGGSVSTLTIQRTQQEDSAVYLCASRRTSGPYEQYFGPGTRLTVT.

The V call is TRBV7-2, the J call TRBJ1-1; TCRdb picks TRBD1, but there is no DNA to check that call. The CDR3 consists of 13 residues. Germline CDR1 and CDR2: SGHTA and FQGNSA. CDR3 sequence reads: CASSLAPRDEAFF.

This chain joins TRBV28 and TRBJ2-7; TCRdb outputs TRBD2, but without DNA this stays unchecked. This CDR3 is 13 amino acids long. Germline values: CDR1 MDHEN, CDR2 SYDVKM. The CDR3 loop is CAIGTSGREEQYF.

The rearrangement joins TRBV20-1 to TRBJ2-1; TCRdb lists TRBD2, though no DNA is available to test this call. This CDR3 is 13 amino acids long. CDR1 is DFQATT, CDR2 SNEGSKA, per germline (reference sequence). The CDR3 protein is CSARGASGIEQFF.